The rows below give T cell receptor beta chains drawn from one sample of a study of T cells in Graves' hyperthyroidism and ophthalmopathy. Each CDR3 protein gets one entry after TCRdb re-called the multiplex PCR reads with MiXCR. The sample records about 640,000 distinct CDR3 sequences, about 15% being singletons. Material for sequencing was blood. The receptors here all came from a woman between 50 and 59 years old with Graves' ophthalmopathy. The CDR3 runs from the conserved cysteine through the conserved F or W. The order of the fields is J gene, V gene, D gene, clone size, CDR3 protein, CDR3 DNA. The D gene is left open where the match is weak. Clone size is stated in some rows and not others, as once, few, many or a class when expanded.

TRBJ2-7,TRBV4-2,-,-,CASSQGGGGTYEQYF,TGTGCCAGCAGCCAAGGCGGTGGGGGTACCTACGAGCAGTACTTC
TRBJ2-3,TRBV4-1,TRBD2,-,CASSSRLGGADTQYF,TGCGCCAGCAGCTCCAGACTGGGGGGGGCAGATACGCAGTATTTT
TRBJ1-4,TRBV29-1,-,few,CSVVNTGEGTNEKLFF,TGCAGCGTTGTAAATACGGGGGAAGGGACTAATGAAAAACTGTTTTTT
TRBJ2-1,TRBV9,-,few,CASSVSQGTYNEQFF,TGTGCCAGCAGCGTAAGCCAGGGCACCTACAATGAGCAGTTCTTC
TRBJ1-4,TRBV7-2,TRBD1,-,CASSLDRGAMWGLFF,TGTGCCAGCAGCTTAGACAGGGGGGCCATGTGGGGACTGTTTTTT
TRBJ1-5,TRBV4-1,-,few,CASSHRVVGNQPQHF,TGCGCCAGCAGCCACAGGGTGGTGGGCAATCAGCCCCAGCATTTT
TRBJ2-3,TRBV7-3,-,many,CASSLIGLGPGSDTQYF,TGTGCCAGCAGCTTAATTGGGCTAGGACCGGGCTCAGATACGCAGTATTTT
TRBJ2-5,TRBV18,-,once,CASSPPGVYQETQYF,TGTGCCAGCTCACCACCGGGGGTCTACCAAGAGACCCAGTACTTC
TRBJ2-1,TRBV12-3/TRBV12-4,TRBD1,-,CASSFTRGIESYNEQFF,TGTGCCAGCAGTTTTACCAGGGGGATCGAGTCCTACAATGAGCAGTTCTTC
TRBJ1-2,TRBV6-2/TRBV6-3,TRBD1,many,CASSSGTGGVYGYTF,TGTGCCAGCAGTTCCGGGACAGGGGGCGTCTATGGCTACACCTTC